What follows describes a single TCR beta chain. The antigen remains undetermined. These data come from a study of T-cell memory formation after mild COVID-19. At the level of the study: The two donors had largely donor-specific TCR clusters.

There are 15 residues in the CDR3. Trimming took 2 bases from V and 0 from J; bases not matched to a gene: 3. Germline values: CDR1 SGDLS, CDR2 YYNGEE. TCRdb fed the 5' RACE reads into MiXCR, producing one record per CDR3 protein. The sample contains 110,000 or so distinct CDR3 sequences, about a fifth of which appear only once. Overall study results and limits: In pre-infection memory, a portion of responding clones appeared, which suggested that cross-reactive memory joined. A second wave expanding day 15 to 37 was CD4+-biased; contracting clones were balanced.

This sequence joins TRBV9 and TRBJ2-3, with 7 bases lining up with TRBD1. This TCR was recovered from a man aged 18 to 35 who had mild COVID-19 (a few samples of this study predate the infection). Cell type and time point are not known. The sample comprised PBMCs or a T cell subset sorted from them (not recorded which). CDR3 amino acids: CASSVGQLSTDTQYF. CDR3 nucleotide sequence: TGTGCCAGCAGCGTGGGACAGCTTAGCACAGATACGCAGTATTTT.